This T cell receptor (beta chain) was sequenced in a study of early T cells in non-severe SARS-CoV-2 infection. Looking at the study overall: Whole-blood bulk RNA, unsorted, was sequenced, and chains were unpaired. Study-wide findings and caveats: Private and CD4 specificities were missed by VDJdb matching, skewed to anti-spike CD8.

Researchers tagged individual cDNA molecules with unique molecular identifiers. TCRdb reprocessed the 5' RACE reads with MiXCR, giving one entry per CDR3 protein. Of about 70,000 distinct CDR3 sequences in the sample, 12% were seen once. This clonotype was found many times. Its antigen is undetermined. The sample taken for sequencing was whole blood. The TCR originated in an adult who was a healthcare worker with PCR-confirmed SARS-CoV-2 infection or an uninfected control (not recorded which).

CDR3 DNA sequence: TGCAGTGCAACCTTAAAATGGGGGACTAGCGGAACACCGCGGCACAATGAGCAGTTCTTC. Translation gives CSATLKWGTSGTPRHNEQFF. V gene TRBV20-1 combines with J gene TRBJ2-1; 11 bases are shared with TRBD2. Trimming removed 6 bases from V and 5 bases from J; junction bases left unmatched: 24. CDR1 and CDR2 from the germline V gene are DFQATT and SNEGSKA (reference sequence). The CDR3 is 20 amino acids.